This T cell receptor (beta chain) stems from a study of blood T cell repertoires in COVID-19. This CDR3 is built from 14 residues. Trimming took off 0 bases at V and 5 bases at J, with 11 bases between the two ends. Germline-derived CDR1 and CDR2 are SGHAT and FQNNGV. The authors' processing: Nucleated cell counts were estimated from reference gene primer amplification. The assay was immunoSEQ multiplex PCR, and TCRdb's table has in-frame clones only and misses some. V, J and clone size are those of that table, while D and trimming were read from the DNA. Of around 300,000 clones in the sample, around 90% were seen once.

Sequenced: PBMCs or T cells enriched from blood (not recorded which). The chain employs TRBV11-2 and TRBJ2-7; D gene uncertain. The sequence came from a woman in her forties who had recovered from COVID-19. The CDR3 protein is CASSLDVIRHEQYF. The CDR3 nucleotides read TGTGCCAGCAGCTTAGATGTTATCAGGCACGAGCAGTACTTC.